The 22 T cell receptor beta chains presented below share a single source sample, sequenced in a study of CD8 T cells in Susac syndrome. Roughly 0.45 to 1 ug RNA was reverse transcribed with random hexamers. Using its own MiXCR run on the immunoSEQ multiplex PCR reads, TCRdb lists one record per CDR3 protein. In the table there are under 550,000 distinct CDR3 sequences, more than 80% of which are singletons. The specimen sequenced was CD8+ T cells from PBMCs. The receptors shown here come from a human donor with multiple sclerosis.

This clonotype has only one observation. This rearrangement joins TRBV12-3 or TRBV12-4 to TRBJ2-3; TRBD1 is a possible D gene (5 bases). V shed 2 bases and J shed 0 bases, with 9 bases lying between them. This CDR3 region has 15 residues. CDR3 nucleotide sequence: TGTGCCAGCAGTTTATCAGGGAAAAGCACAGATACGCAGTATTTT. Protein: CASSLSGKSTDTQYF.

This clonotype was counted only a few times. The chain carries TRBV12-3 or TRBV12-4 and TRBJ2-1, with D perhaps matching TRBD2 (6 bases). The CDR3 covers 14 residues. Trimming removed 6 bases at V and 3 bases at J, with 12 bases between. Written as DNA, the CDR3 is TGTGCCAGCAGCATTTTAGCGGACTACAATGAGCAGTTCTTC. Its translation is CASSILADYNEQFF.

The CDR3 loop is CASSGWGPPSTDTQYF. The CDR3 bases are TGTGCCAGCAGTGGATGGGGACCGCCGAGCACAGATACGCAGTATTTT. The V call is TRBV27, the J call TRBJ2-3; D is perhaps TRBD1 or TRBD2 (5 bases each). This CDR3 has 16 amino acids. V was cut by 5 bases and J by 0 bases, with 15 bases left in between. Germline V gene data show CDR1 as MNHEY and CDR2 as SMNVEV (reference sequence).

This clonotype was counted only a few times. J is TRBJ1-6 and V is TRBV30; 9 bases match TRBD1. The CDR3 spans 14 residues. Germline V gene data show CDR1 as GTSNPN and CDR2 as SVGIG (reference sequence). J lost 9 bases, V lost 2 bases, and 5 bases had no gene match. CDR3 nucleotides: TGTGCCTGGAGTCCGGGACAGGGCAGTTCACCCCTCCACTTT. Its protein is CAWSPGQGSSPLHF.

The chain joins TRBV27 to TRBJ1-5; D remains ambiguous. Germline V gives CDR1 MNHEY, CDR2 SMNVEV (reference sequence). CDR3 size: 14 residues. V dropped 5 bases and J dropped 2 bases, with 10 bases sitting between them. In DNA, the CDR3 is TGTGCCAGCAGTCCCGTTGGTGGCAATCAGCCCCAGCATTTT. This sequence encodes CASSPVGGNQPQHF.

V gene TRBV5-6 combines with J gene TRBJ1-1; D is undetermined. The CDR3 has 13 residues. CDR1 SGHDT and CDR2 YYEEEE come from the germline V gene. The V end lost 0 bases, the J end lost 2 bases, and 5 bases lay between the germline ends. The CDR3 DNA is TGTGCCAGCAGCTTGGGGATTAACACTGAAGCTTTCTTT. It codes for CASSLGINTEAFF.

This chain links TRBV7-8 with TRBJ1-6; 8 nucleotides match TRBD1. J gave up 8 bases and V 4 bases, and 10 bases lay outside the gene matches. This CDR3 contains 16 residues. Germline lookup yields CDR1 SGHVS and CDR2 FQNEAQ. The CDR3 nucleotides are TGTGCCAGCAGCTGGCCGAGGAGGACAGGGTATTCACCCCTCCACTTT. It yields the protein CASSWPRRTGYSPLHF. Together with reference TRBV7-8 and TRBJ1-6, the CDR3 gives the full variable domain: GAGVSQSPRYKVAKRGQDVALRCDPISGHVSLFWYQQALGQGPEFLTYFQNEAQLDKSGLPSDRFFAERPEGSVSTLKIQRTQQEDSAVYLCASSWPRRTGYSPLHFGNGTRLTVT.

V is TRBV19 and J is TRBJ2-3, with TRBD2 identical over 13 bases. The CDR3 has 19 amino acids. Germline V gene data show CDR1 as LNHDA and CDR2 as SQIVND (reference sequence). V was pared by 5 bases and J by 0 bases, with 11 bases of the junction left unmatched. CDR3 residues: CASSSWATSGGESTDTQYF. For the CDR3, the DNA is TGTGCCAGTAGTTCCTGGGCTACTAGCGGGGGGGAAAGCACAGATACGCAGTATTTT.

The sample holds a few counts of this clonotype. Here the CDR3 DNA reads TGTGCCAGCAGCCGTCGACTAGCCACAGATACGCAGTATTTT. Amino acid sequence: CASSRRLATDTQYF. The chain employs TRBV7-2 and TRBJ2-3; 7 bases match TRBD2. There are 14 residues in the CDR3. J lost 2 bases, V lost 5 bases, and 4 bases had no gene match. Germline values: CDR1 SGHTA, CDR2 FQGNSA.

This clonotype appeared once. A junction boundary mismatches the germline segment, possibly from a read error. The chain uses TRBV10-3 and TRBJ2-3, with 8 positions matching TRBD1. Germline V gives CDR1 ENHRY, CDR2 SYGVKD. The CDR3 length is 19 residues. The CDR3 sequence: CATLRDRTGSDWGTDTQFF. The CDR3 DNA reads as TGTGCCACCCTACGTGATAGGACAGGGAGTGATTGGGGCACAGATACGCAGTTTTTT.

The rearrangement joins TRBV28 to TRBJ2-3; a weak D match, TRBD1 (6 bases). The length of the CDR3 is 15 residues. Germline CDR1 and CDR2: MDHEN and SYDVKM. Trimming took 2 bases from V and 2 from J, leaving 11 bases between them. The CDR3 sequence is CASSLADSDTDTQYF. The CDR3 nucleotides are TGTGCCAGCAGTTTAGCGGACAGCGACACAGATACGCAGTATTTT.

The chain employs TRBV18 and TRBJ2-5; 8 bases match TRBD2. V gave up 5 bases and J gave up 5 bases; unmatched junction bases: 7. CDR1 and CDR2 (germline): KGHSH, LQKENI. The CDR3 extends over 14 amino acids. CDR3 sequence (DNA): TGTGCCAGCTCAGACGGGAGGGCCATCGAGACCCAGTACTTC. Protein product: CASSDGRAIETQYF.

CDR3 DNA: TGTGCCAGCAGTGAAGAGATTAGCGGGACGGGTGAGCAGTTCTTC. Amino acids: CASSEEISGTGEQFF. This rearrangement joins TRBV6-1 to TRBJ2-1, with TRBD2 matching over 8 bases. With V trimmed by 1 base and J by 9 bases, 8 bases remained unmatched. Germline CDR1 reads MNHNS; CDR2 reads SASEGT. CDR3 length: 15 residues.

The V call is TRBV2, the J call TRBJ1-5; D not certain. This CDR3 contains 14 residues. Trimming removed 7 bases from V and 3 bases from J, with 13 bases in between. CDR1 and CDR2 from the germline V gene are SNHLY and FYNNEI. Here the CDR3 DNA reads TGTGCCAGCAAGTGGTCAGAAGTCAATCAGCCCCAGCATTTT. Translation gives CASKWSEVNQPQHF.

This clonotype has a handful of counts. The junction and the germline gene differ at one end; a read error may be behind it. CDR3 loop: CASSLTGGGNQPQHF. CDR3 sequence (DNA): TGTGCCAGTAGTCTTACAGGGGGGGGCAATCAGCCCCAGCATTTT. V gene TRBV5-1 combines with J gene TRBJ1-5; the match to TRBD1 covers 8 bases. The CDR3 is made up of 15 amino acids. Germline V lookup: CDR1 SGHRS, CDR2 YFSETQ.

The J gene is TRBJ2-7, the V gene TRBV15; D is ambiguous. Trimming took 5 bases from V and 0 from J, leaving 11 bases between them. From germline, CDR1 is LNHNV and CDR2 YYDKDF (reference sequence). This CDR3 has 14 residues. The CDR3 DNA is TGTGCCACCAGCTTGTACTCGAGCTCCTACGAGCAGTACTTC. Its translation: CATSLYSSSYEQYF. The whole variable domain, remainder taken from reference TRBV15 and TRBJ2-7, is DAMVIQNPRYQVTQFGKPVTLSCSQTLNHNVMYWYQQKSSQAPKLLFHYYDKDFNNEADTPDNFQSRRPNTSFCFLDIRSPGLGDTAMYLCATSLYSSSYEQYFGPGTRLTVT.

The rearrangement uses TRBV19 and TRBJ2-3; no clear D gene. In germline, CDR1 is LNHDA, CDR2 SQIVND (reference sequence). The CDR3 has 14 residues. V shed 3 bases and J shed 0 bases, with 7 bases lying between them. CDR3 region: CASSIGTSTDTQYF. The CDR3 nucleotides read TGTGCCAGTAGTATCGGTACTAGCACAGATACGCAGTATTTT.

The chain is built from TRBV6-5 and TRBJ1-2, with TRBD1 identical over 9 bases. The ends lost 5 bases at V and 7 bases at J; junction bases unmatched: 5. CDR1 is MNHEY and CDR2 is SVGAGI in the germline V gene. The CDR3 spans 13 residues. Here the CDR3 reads CASSMDRGSGYTF. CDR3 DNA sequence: TGTGCCAGCAGTATGGACAGGGGAAGTGGCTACACCTTC.

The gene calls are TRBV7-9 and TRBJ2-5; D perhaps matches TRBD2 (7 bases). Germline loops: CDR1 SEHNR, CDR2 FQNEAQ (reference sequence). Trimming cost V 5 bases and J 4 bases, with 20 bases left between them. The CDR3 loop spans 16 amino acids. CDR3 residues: CASSQGLGGSRETQYF. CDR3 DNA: TGTGCCAGCAGCCAGGGGTTGGGCGGGAGCCGAGAGACCCAGTACTTC.

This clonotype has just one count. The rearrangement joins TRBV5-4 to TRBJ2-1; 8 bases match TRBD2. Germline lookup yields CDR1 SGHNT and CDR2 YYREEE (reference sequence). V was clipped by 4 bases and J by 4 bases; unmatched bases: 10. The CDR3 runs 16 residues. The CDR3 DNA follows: TGTGCCAGCAGCACCCTTACAGCGGGGGAATACAATGAGCAGTTCTTC. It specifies CASSTLTAGEYNEQFF.

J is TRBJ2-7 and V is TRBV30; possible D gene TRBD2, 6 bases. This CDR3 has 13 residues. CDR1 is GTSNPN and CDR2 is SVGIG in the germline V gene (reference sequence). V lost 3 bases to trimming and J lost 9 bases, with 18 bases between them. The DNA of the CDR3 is TGTGCCTGGAGGTCTATGGTCGGGGGATCGCAGTACTTC. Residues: CAWRSMVGGSQYF.

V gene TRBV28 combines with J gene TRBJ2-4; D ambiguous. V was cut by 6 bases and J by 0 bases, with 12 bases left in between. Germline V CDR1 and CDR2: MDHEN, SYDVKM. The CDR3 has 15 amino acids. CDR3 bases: TGTGCCAGCAGCCCGGACCGTTTAGCCAAAAACATTCAGTACTTC. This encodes CASSPDRLAKNIQYF.